The sequence of this TCR beta chain was determined in a study of T cell responses to AZD1222 COVID-19 vaccine. Overall study findings and caveats: Targets within unmutated variant regions were reportedly found for nearly half of spike-specific TCRs. Baseline testing showed seropositivity in only a handful of AZD1222 recipients.

V was clipped by 3 bases and J by 4 bases; unmatched bases: 5. Germline V gene data show CDR1 as MGHRA and CDR2 as YSYEKL. CDR3 length: 16 residues. TCRdb keeps only in-frame clones here, not all; method: immunoSEQ multiplex PCR. The table records roughly 190,000 clones, 90% to 95% of them present only once. As regards this clone: Its antigen is as yet unknown.

This chain uses TRBV4-1 with TRBJ1-6, with 8 bases aligning to TRBD1. This material consisted of peripheral blood, taken on day 0 of AZD1222 vaccination. The sequence was collected from an adult in good health. The CDR3 nucleotides read TGCGCCAGCAGCCACGCCTGGACAGGGTATAATTCACCCCTCCACTTT. Translation gives CASSHAWTGYNSPLHF.